These 27 T cell receptor beta chains share one sample of origin, sequenced in a study of T cells in Graves' hyperthyroidism and ophthalmopathy (dated by TCRdb to the late 2010s). Receptor amplification or capture employed multiplex PCR. The run used an Illumina HiSeq 2000. The TCR beta CDR3 regions were amplified from RNA transcripts. A first-round RT-PCR of the TCR CDR3 used the HTBI primer set with the Qiagen OneStep RT-PCR kit. TCRdb reprocessed the public reads (quality trimming at Q25 with fastp, clone calling with MiXCR) and kept in-frame beta chains. Here each entry gathers all rows of one CDR3 protein and keeps the most common genes and DNA. This sample lists roughly 160,000 distinct CDR3 sequences; just under 9.5% were detected once. The ten most abundant clones make up approximately 20% of the sample. Specimen: blood. The source is a woman aged 18-29 years with Graves' hyperthyroidism that later progressed to Graves' ophthalmopathy.

This clonotype was picked up a small number of times. J is TRBJ2-1 and V is TRBV4-1, with TRBD2 identical over 8 bases. The germline V gene has CDR1 MGHRA and CDR2 YSYEKL. The CDR3 loop spans 17 amino acids. Trimming cost V 6 bases and J 0 bases; bases outside gene matches: 10. Here the CDR3 reads CASSPSTSGSSYNEQFF. The DNA of the CDR3 is TGCGCCAGCAGTCCGAGTACTAGCGGCAGCTCCTACAATGAGCAGTTCTTC.

This clonotype was picked up many times. The chain recombines TRBV6-1 with TRBJ1-2; D is unresolved. The CDR3 length is 12 residues. Trimming took off 5 bases at V and 5 bases at J, with 9 bases between the two ends. Germline V CDR1 and CDR2: MNHNS, SASEGT. The CDR3 here is CASSYAGYGYTF. The CDR3 DNA reads TGTGCCAGCAGTTACGCAGGATATGGCTACACCTTC.

Ten or more counts support this clonotype. The rearrangement joins TRBV2 to TRBJ1-5; no clear D gene. The V and J ends lost 6 bases and 9 bases respectively, with 18 bases between them. The CDR3 runs to 14 residues. Germline V gene sequence: CDR1 SNHLY, CDR2 FYNNEI. CDR3 protein: CASSPAPMSLPQHF. CDR3 bases: TGTGCCAGCAGCCCAGCCCCGATGTCCTTGCCCCAGCATTTT.

Many counts were recorded for this clonotype. This sequence joins TRBV30 and TRBJ1-5; 8 bases agree with TRBD1. With V trimmed by 1 base and J by 3 bases, 2 bases remained unmatched. Germline loops: CDR1 GTSNPN, CDR2 SVGIG (reference sequence). This CDR3 contains 14 residues. CDR3 residues: CAWSGGQDNQPQHF. The CDR3, as DNA: TGTGCCTGGAGTGGGGGACAGGACAATCAGCCCCAGCATTTT.

There are many counts of this clonotype. The chain combines TRBV20-1 with TRBJ2-2, with 8 bases matching TRBD2. Germline trimming cut 0 bases from V and 1 base from J; bases unmatched to any gene: 13. The CDR3 has 19 amino acids. CDR1 DFQATT and CDR2 SNEGSKA come from the germline V gene (reference sequence). The CDR3 here is CSARDPRPPGGGNTGELFF. The DNA for the CDR3 is TGCAGTGCTAGAGATCCCAGACCCCCCGGGGGGGGGAACACCGGGGAGCTGTTTTTT.

In its sample, this clonotype was seen a few times. The CDR3 DNA sequence: TGCAGTGCTAGAGTGCCGGGACAGGGTATCTTTTCACCCCTCCACTTT. Residues: CSARVPGQGIFSPLHF. The chain carries TRBV20-1 and TRBJ1-6, with 9 nucleotides matching TRBD1. The CDR3 consists of 16 residues. Germline CDR1 and CDR2: DFQATT and SNEGSKA (reference sequence). With V trimmed by 1 base and J by 9 bases, 10 bases remained unmatched.

V and J are TRBV19 and TRBJ2-1; tentatively, D is TRBD1 (6 bases). This CDR3 region has 15 residues. Germline assignment: CDR1 LNHDA and CDR2 SQIVND (reference sequence). Between the trimmed V and J ends, which lost 3 bases and 4 bases, there was a span of 13 bases. For the CDR3, the DNA is TGTGCCAGTAGTATTACAGGGAGAGGGTACAATGAGCAGTTCTTC. Its protein is CASSITGRGYNEQFF.

The sample holds many counts of this clonotype. The genes are TRBV9 and TRBJ1-1, with 7 bases that match TRBD1. With V trimmed by 3 bases and J by 1 base, 9 bases remained unmatched. The CDR3 spans 16 residues. CDR1 is SGDLS, CDR2 YYNGEE, per germline. The CDR3 here is CASSENHWTGNTEAFF. The CDR3 nucleotides are TGTGCCAGCAGCGAAAACCATTGGACAGGGAACACTGAAGCTTTCTTT.

This clonotype occurred a few times. The CDR3, as DNA: TGTGCCAGCAGTGACTCCCAGGGTAATGTGGATGAGCAGTTCTTC. Translation: CASSDSQGNVDEQFF. The chain combines TRBV6-4 with TRBJ2-1; perhaps TRBD1 as D (5 bases). Germline CDR1 is MRHNA and CDR2 is SNTAGT. V was clipped by 0 bases and J by 8 bases, with 14 bases between them. The CDR3 runs 15 residues.

V is TRBV4-1 and J is TRBJ2-7; D perhaps matches TRBD2 (6 bases). CDR1 and CDR2 (germline): MGHRA, YSYEKL. The CDR3 has 14 amino acids. Between the trimmed V and J ends, which lost 3 bases and 2 bases, there was a span of 11 bases. Here the CDR3 DNA reads TGCGCCAGCAGCCACGGGAGCGGAGCCTACGAGCAGTACTTC. This encodes CASSHGSGAYEQYF.

This clonotype was counted between two and nine times. The chain combines TRBV12-5 with TRBJ1-6; a possible D gene is TRBD1 (5 bases). This CDR3 is built from 15 residues. Germline V gene lookup returns CDR1 LGHNT and CDR2 FRNRAP. The V gene lost 2 bases and the J gene lost 9 bases, with 14 bases spanning the gap. DNA for the CDR3: TGTGCTAGTGGTTTGCCTCCCTCAAGGGGTTCACCCCTCCACTTT. This sequence encodes CASGLPPSRGSPLHF.

This clonotype was observed a few times. CDR3 sequence: CSASLGGGFEKLFF. DNA for the CDR3: TGCAGTGCTAGCTTAGGGGGCGGCTTTGAAAAACTGTTTTTT. V usage is TRBV20-1 and J usage is TRBJ1-4; 7 bases align to TRBD1. CDR1 and CDR2 (germline): DFQATT, SNEGSKA (reference sequence). The junction had 8 bases not matched to a gene; V was cut back by 3 bases and J by 7 bases. This CDR3 region has 14 residues.

A note on this clonotype: Since a much larger clone is just one base distant, this may be a read error. The CDR3 spells CSAREMYVGYTF. CDR3 coding DNA: TGCAGTGCTAGAGAAATGTATGTCGGCTACACCTTC. V is TRBV20-1 and J is TRBJ1-2; D is unclear. V lost 0 bases and J 8 bases, leaving 10 bases between the germline ends. Germline CDR1 and CDR2: DFQATT and SNEGSKA (reference sequence). The CDR3 contains 12 residues.

This clonotype has just a few counts. This chain links TRBV6-1 with TRBJ2-7; D perhaps matches TRBD1 (6 bases). The V end was cut by 8 bases, the J end by 3 bases, with 14 bases between. CDR3 length: 13 amino acids. Germline CDR1 and CDR2: MNHNS and SASEGT. This chain's CDR3 is CASARDKDYEQYF. The DNA of the CDR3 is TGTGCCAGCGCTCGGGACAAAGACTACGAGCAGTACTTC.

This clonotype has at least ten counts. The chain uses TRBV12-5 and TRBJ1-5, with 8 positions matching TRBD1. Germline-derived CDR1 and CDR2 are LGHNT and FRNRAP. The CDR3 is made up of 17 amino acids. Trimming took 1 base from V and 2 from J; bases not matched to a gene: 7. The DNA for the CDR3 is TGTGCTAGTGGTTTGGGGACAGGGCGGATGGGCAATCAGCCCCAGCATTTT. Its protein is CASGLGTGRMGNQPQHF.

This clonotype has ten or more counts. The chain employs TRBV28 and TRBJ2-7; D remains ambiguous. Germline V gene data show CDR1 as MDHEN and CDR2 as SYDVKM. This CDR3 is 15 amino acids long. The V end was cut by 6 bases, the J end by 2 bases, with 17 bases between. As DNA, the CDR3 is TGTGCCAGCAGCCCCACGGTAAGATACACCTACGAGCAGTACTTC. Translation: CASSPTVRYTYEQYF.

V gene TRBV28 combines with J gene TRBJ2-7; 9 bases are shared with TRBD1. The CDR3 sequence is 17 residues long. Germline CDR1 and CDR2: MDHEN and SYDVKM. The trim removed 6 bases at V and 0 bases at J, leaving 12 bases unmatched. Written as DNA, the CDR3 is TGTGCCAGCAGCCAATGGTTGGGGACAGGGTACTCCTACGAGCAGTACTTC. Its translation is CASSQWLGTGYSYEQYF.

This clonotype was recorded at least ten times. V gene TRBV6-1 combines with J gene TRBJ2-1, with TRBD2 as a possible D gene (6 bases). Between the trimmed V and J ends, which lost 6 bases and 0 bases, there was a span of 12 bases. In germline, CDR1 is MNHNS, CDR2 SASEGT. This CDR3 comprises 15 residues. The CDR3, as DNA: TGTGCCAGCAGGCTACTAGCCACCTCCTACAATGAGCAGTTCTTC. Amino acid sequence: CASRLLATSYNEQFF.

This clonotype occurred many times. This rearrangement joins TRBV7-2 to TRBJ2-7, with D perhaps matching TRBD2 (6 bases). V dropped 5 bases and J dropped 3 bases, with 14 bases sitting between them. From germline, CDR1 is SGHTA and CDR2 FQGNSA. This CDR3 is 14 amino acids long. CDR3 residues: CASSPPQGGYEQYF. The DNA of the CDR3 is TGTGCCAGCAGCCCCCCCCAGGGAGGCTACGAGCAGTACTTC.

This clonotype was picked up many times. In DNA form, the CDR3 reads TGTGCCAGTAGTACCGGTAAGGACAGGGGGCGGCCGGCTAACACTGAAGCTTTCTTT. Its translation: CASSTGKDRGRPANTEAFF. The chain recombines TRBV19 with TRBJ1-1, with 11 bases that match TRBD1. From germline, CDR1 is LNHDA and CDR2 SQIVND (reference sequence). There are 19 residues in the CDR3. Trimming at V came to 4 bases and at J to 2 bases, leaving 15 bases not matched to a gene.

This clonotype has just a few counts. The chain combines TRBV30 with TRBJ1-2; D is possibly TRBD1 (5 bases). Germline V gene sequence: CDR1 GTSNPN, CDR2 SVGIG (reference sequence). There are 14 residues in the CDR3. Trimming pared 4 bases from V and 3 bases from J, leaving 15 bases between. CDR3 nucleotide sequence: TGTGCCTGGACCAGTCATACACAGGACTATGGCTACACCTTC. It encodes CAWTSHTQDYGYTF.

This clonotype was found many times. The chain uses TRBV9 and TRBJ1-2, with 7 nucleotides matching TRBD1. The germline V gene has CDR1 SGDLS and CDR2 YYNGEE. V lost 0 bases and J lost 4; bases outside the gene matches: 9. The CDR3 runs 16 residues. The CDR3 loop is CASSVDPGQAGYGYTF. In nucleotides, the CDR3 is TGTGCCAGCAGCGTAGATCCCGGACAGGCCGGCTATGGCTACACCTTC.

This clonotype came up many times. This chain connects TRBV7-8 to TRBJ2-1; TRBD2 matches 7 bases. The V gene end was trimmed by 5 bases and the J gene end by 4 bases; junction bases not matched to a gene: 8. The CDR3 has 15 residues. Germline V gene data show CDR1 as SGHVS and CDR2 as FQNEAQ. The CDR3 region is CASSLNSGLYNEQFF. As DNA, the CDR3 is TGTGCCAGCAGCCTGAATAGCGGGCTTTACAATGAGCAGTTCTTC. The complete variable domain, with remaining parts taken from reference TRBV7-8 and TRBJ2-1, reads GAGVSQSPRYKVAKRGQDVALRCDPISGHVSLFWYQQALGQGPEFLTYFQNEAQLDKSGLPSDRFFAERPEGSVSTLKIQRTQQEDSAVYLCASSLNSGLYNEQFFGPGTRLTVL.

The rearrangement uses TRBV13 and TRBJ1-3, with 8 positions matching TRBD1. The CDR3 totals 16 residues. The junction had 7 bases not matched to a gene; V was cut back by 3 bases and J by 3 bases. Per germline, CDR1 PRHDT and CDR2 FYEKMQ (reference sequence). The DNA for the CDR3 is TGTGCCAGCAGCTTTCGGGGGACAGGATATGGAAACACCATATATTTT. Its protein product is CASSFRGTGYGNTIYF.

This clonotype was detected ten times or more. The rearrangement joins TRBV6-2 or TRBV6-3 to TRBJ2-7; D is uncertain. The CDR3 sequence is 12 residues long. Trimming cost V 7 bases and J 1 base, with 8 bases left between them. Germline V gene sequence: CDR1 MNHEY, CDR2 SVGEGT. This CDR3 is CASKSDSYEQYF. DNA for the CDR3: TGTGCCAGCAAGTCGGATTCCTACGAGCAGTACTTC.

As for this clonotype: A clone one base away is much larger, so this may be a read error. The genes are TRBV6-5 and TRBJ1-1, with D maybe TRBD1 (6 bases). CDR3 length equals 14 residues. In germline, CDR1 is MNHEY, CDR2 SVGAGI. The CDR3 nucleotides read TGTACCAGCAGTTACCGCAGGGGGAACACTGAAGCTTTCTTT. Translated: CTSSYRRGNTEAFF.

At least ten counts were recorded for this clonotype. The V call is TRBV6-5, the J call TRBJ1-6, with 8 bases aligning to TRBD1. Germline assignment: CDR1 MNHEY and CDR2 SVGAGI. This CDR3 region has 15 residues. Unmatched junction bases numbered 3, after V lost 2 bases and J lost 6 bases. The CDR3 loop is CASSYEDRGNSPLHF. Written as DNA, the CDR3 is TGTGCCAGCAGTTACGAAGACAGGGGTAATTCACCCCTCCACTTT.